These 23 T cell receptor beta chains originate from one sample sequenced in a study of OX40 agonist ivuxolimab in advanced cancers. Libraries came from the immunoSEQ multiplex PCR assay. TCRdb obtained this table from immuneACCESS and retained in-frame rearrangements with V and J assigned. These tables miss some clones; where compared with another copy, unresolved V genes account for less than half of the shortfall, and the remainder is unexplained. This sample lists tens of thousands of clones; 87% were detected once. The top ten clonotypes cover approximately 4% of the sample. The input for sequencing was CD4+ or CD8+ T cells sorted from blood, taken in a trial of the OX40 agonist ivuxolimab. Source of these receptors: an adult with an advanced solid tumor such as melanoma, head and neck, liver or kidney cancer.

This clone has just one count. The genes are TRBV28 and TRBJ1-5; possible D gene TRBD1, 5 bases. The CDR3 extends over 16 amino acids. Germline loops: CDR1 MDHEN, CDR2 SYDVKM. V was cut by 6 bases and J by 0 bases, with 15 bases left in between. The CDR3, as DNA: TGTGCCAGCAGGGCGGGGACGGGGATTAGCAATCAGCCCCAGCATTTT. Protein: CASRAGTGISNQPQHF.

The chain is built from TRBV7-9 and TRBJ1-5; TRBD1 might be the D (5 bases). Trimming stripped 1 base from V and 3 bases from J, with 13 bases between. The CDR3 extends over 16 amino acids. The germline gives CDR1 SEHNR, CDR2 FQNEAQ (reference sequence). The CDR3 loop is CASSLEDPGSNQPQHF. CDR3 nucleotides: TGTGCCAGCAGCTTAGAAGATCCAGGGTCCAATCAGCCCCAGCATTTT.

The genes are TRBV5-6 and TRBJ1-1; no reliable D call. CDR3 size: 13 residues. Trimming removed 1 base at V and 7 bases at J, with 11 bases between. Germline assignment: CDR1 SGHDT and CDR2 YYEEEE. CDR3 region: CASSLRQNDEAFF. The CDR3, as DNA: TGTGCCAGCAGCTTGAGACAAAACGATGAAGCTTTCTTT.

The gene calls are TRBV1 and TRBJ1-5; TRBD1, as called in the table, went unchecked against the DNA. TRBV1 is described as a pseudogene. This CDR3 has 14 amino acids. CDR3 coding DNA: TGCACCAGCAGCCTTCGACAGGCGGGTCAGCCCCAGCATTTT. This translates into CTSSLRQAGQPQHF.

In its sample, this clone was seen once. Sequence at one end of the junction differs from germline and may be a read error. This chain connects TRBV25-1 to TRBJ2-7, with D uncertain. The V gene's germline CDR1 is MGHDK and CDR2 SYGVNS. This CDR3 has 13 residues. The CDR3 DNA reads as TGTGCCAGCAGTGCCAACGGGCCAACCTTCTTGACCTTC. Its translation: CASSANGPTFLTF.

The chain employs TRBV19 and TRBJ1-5, with a weak D call TRBD1 (6 bases). The germline V gene encodes CDR1 LNHDA and CDR2 SQIVND (reference sequence). V was shortened by 6 bases and J by 6 bases, with 15 bases between the two germline ends. The CDR3 consists of 14 residues. CDR3 sequence reads: CASSDGTRGQPQHF. The CDR3 DNA follows: TGTGCCAGTAGCGACGGGACAAGGGGTCAGCCCCAGCATTTT.

The chain employs TRBV10-3 and TRBJ2-7; the D gene is possibly TRBD1 (6 bases). The length of the CDR3 is 13 residues. Trimming pared 4 bases from V and 6 bases from J, leaving 13 bases between. Germline CDR1 reads ENHRY; CDR2 reads SYGVKD. CDR3 in amino acids: CAISVIQGVEQYF. The CDR3 DNA reads as TGTGCCATCAGTGTGATACAGGGCGTCGAGCAGTACTTC.

A word on this clone: This CDR3 is also generated by other DNA sequences in the sample. The chain couples TRBV7-2 to TRBJ1-4; the D is unclear. CDR3 length: 13 residues. Germline V CDR1 and CDR2: SGHTA, FQGNSA. V was cut by 5 bases and J by 3 bases, with 7 bases left in between. CDR3: CASSPGPNEKLFF. The CDR3 nucleotides read TGTGCCAGCAGCCCCGGACCTAATGAAAAACTGTTTTTT.

V usage is TRBV28 and J usage is TRBJ1-2; 9 bases agree with TRBD1. The CDR3 totals 16 residues. CDR1 is MDHEN and CDR2 is SYDVKM in the germline V gene. The J segment lost 1 base and the V segment lost 6 bases, leaving 9 bases of the junction unmatched. This CDR3 is CASRQTGGGINYGYTF. The CDR3 bases are TGTGCCAGCAGGCAGACAGGGGGGGGGATTAACTATGGCTACACCTTC.

The chain employs TRBV5-1 and TRBJ2-3; no definite D call. CDR3 size: 13 residues. The ends were cut back, 4 bases at V and 6 bases at J, with 12 bases in the middle. Germline assignment: CDR1 SGHRS and CDR2 YFSETQ. This CDR3 is CASSTRAFDTQYF. DNA of the CDR3: TGCGCCAGCAGCACCAGAGCTTTCGATACGCAGTATTTT.

The genes are TRBV19 and TRBJ2-5; possibly TRBD1 for D (6 bases). V was cut by 1 base and J by 6 bases, with 12 bases left in between. Per germline, CDR1 LNHDA and CDR2 SQIVND (reference sequence). This CDR3 spans 14 amino acids. The CDR3 region has the DNA TGTGCCAGTAGTATAGGGCAGGGGAGTCAGACCCAGTACTTC. Protein product: CASSIGQGSQTQYF.

This chain links TRBV5-4 with TRBJ2-7, with D perhaps TRBD2 (6 bases). CDR1 and CDR2 from the germline V gene are SGHNT and YYREEE (reference sequence). V was pared by 4 bases and J by 7 bases, with 18 bases between. The CDR3 is 14 amino acids. For the CDR3, the DNA is TGTGCCAGCAGCCCCGGGAGCGTACTACGGGAGCAGTACTTC. It is translated as CASSPGSVLREQYF.

This clone has only one observation. V gene TRBV28 combines with J gene TRBJ2-5; 8 bases are shared with TRBD1. The CDR3 is 17 residues long. Germline CDR1 MDHEN, CDR2 SYDVKM. Unmatched junction bases numbered 9, after V lost 3 bases and J lost 0 bases. In nucleotides, the CDR3 is TGTGCCAGCAGTTTCCACCCACAGGGGGTATACCAAGAGACCCAGTACTTC. Its translation: CASSFHPQGVYQETQYF.

This chain uses TRBV5-1 with TRBJ1-5; D is unclear. Deletions cut 4 bases from V and 2 bases from J, with 7 bases between. The CDR3 extends over 13 amino acids. CDR1 is SGHRS, CDR2 YFSETQ, per germline. CDR3 nucleotide sequence: TGCGCCAGCAGCAGGGAAGGCAATCAGCCCCAGCATTTT. Translated: CASSREGNQPQHF.

The chain links TRBV4-3 to TRBJ1-5, with D possibly matching TRBD1 (6 bases). This CDR3 is built from 15 residues. Deletions cut 1 base from V and 5 bases from J, with 12 bases between. In germline, CDR1 is LGHNA, CDR2 YSLEER. CDR3 loop: CASSQVAAGDQPQHF. CDR3 nucleotides: TGCGCCAGCAGCCAAGTGGCCGCAGGGGATCAGCCCCAGCATTTT.

The DNA of the CDR3 is TGTGCCAGTAGTATAGATTCAGCGTACAGAACGGGCGGCTACACCTTC. This sequence encodes CASSIDSAYRTGGYTF. The rearrangement joins TRBV19 to TRBJ1-2; the D is unclear. Germline V gene data show CDR1 as LNHDA and CDR2 as SQIVND (reference sequence). V dropped 0 bases and J dropped 8 bases, with 19 bases sitting between them. This CDR3 is 16 amino acids long. The full variable domain, rest sourced from reference TRBV19 and TRBJ1-2, is DGGITQSPKYLFRKEGQNVTLSCEQNLNHDAMYWYRQDPGQGLRLIYYSQIVNDFQKGDIAEGYSVSREKKESFPLTVTSAQKNPTAFYLCASSIDSAYRTGGYTFGSGTRLTVV.

This clone was seen a single time. The V and J genes are TRBV5-4 and TRBJ2-1; 8 bases map to TRBD2. V lost 2 bases, J lost 3 bases, and 1 base stayed unmatched. The CDR3 has 14 residues. Germline V CDR1 and CDR2: SGHNT, YYREEE (reference sequence). In nucleotides, the CDR3 is TGTGCCAGCAGCTTAAGCGGGGGCTACAATGAGCAGTTCTTC. Translation gives CASSLSGGYNEQFF.

The V gene is TRBV29-1, the J gene TRBJ1-2, with 9 bases fitting TRBD1. The J segment lost 6 bases and the V segment lost 4 bases, leaving 12 bases of the junction unmatched. The germline gives CDR1 SQVTM, CDR2 ANQGSEA. This CDR3 is built from 15 residues. CDR3 nucleotide sequence: TGCAGCGTTGTGAAAGTCCGGACAGGGGTCCATGGCTACACCTTC. This translates into CSVVKVRTGVHGYTF.

This clone was counted only a few times. The sample contains more than one DNA sequence encoding this CDR3. V usage is TRBV28 and J usage is TRBJ1-5; unclear D gene. Germline CDR1 reads MDHEN; CDR2 reads SYDVKM. This CDR3 region has 11 residues. Trimming cost V 6 bases and J 2 bases, with 2 bases left between them. In DNA, the CDR3 is TGTGCCAGCAGCCGCAATCAGCCCCAGCATTTT. As protein: CASSRNQPQHF.

The chain is built from TRBV5-4 and TRBJ2-6, with 7 positions matching TRBD1. CDR1 is SGHNT and CDR2 is YYREEE in the germline V gene (reference sequence). This CDR3 is 17 amino acids long. J lost 2 bases, V lost 1 base, and 6 bases had no gene match. CDR3 in DNA: TGTGCCAGCAGCTTGTGGAAACAGGGGACTGGGGCCAACGTCCTGACTTTC. It is translated as CASSLWKQGTGANVLTF.

The gene calls are TRBV29-1 and TRBJ2-5; no clear D. V lost 7 bases to trimming and J lost 3 bases, with 12 bases between them. This CDR3 has 12 residues. Germline assignment: CDR1 SQVTM and CDR2 ANQGSEA. CDR3: CSDKGTKETQYF. The DNA of the CDR3 is TGCAGCGATAAGGGAACGAAAGAGACCCAGTACTTC.

V is TRBV7-9 and J is TRBJ1-1; tentatively, D is TRBD1 (5 bases). Germline loops: CDR1 SEHNR, CDR2 FQNEAQ (reference sequence). V was trimmed by 5 bases and J by 4 bases, leaving 8 bases between them. This CDR3 region has 12 residues. The CDR3 sequence is CASSAGSTEAFF. The CDR3 DNA reads as TGTGCCAGCAGCGCAGGGAGCACTGAAGCTTTCTTT.

The V call is TRBV29-1, the J call TRBJ1-6, with D unresolved. Germline V CDR1 and CDR2: SQVTM, ANQGSEA. The CDR3 consists of 12 residues. Trimming removed 5 bases from V and 7 bases from J, with 9 bases in between. The CDR3 region is CSVFDGNSPLHF. The DNA for the CDR3 is TGCAGCGTTTTTGACGGAAATTCACCCCTCCACTTT.